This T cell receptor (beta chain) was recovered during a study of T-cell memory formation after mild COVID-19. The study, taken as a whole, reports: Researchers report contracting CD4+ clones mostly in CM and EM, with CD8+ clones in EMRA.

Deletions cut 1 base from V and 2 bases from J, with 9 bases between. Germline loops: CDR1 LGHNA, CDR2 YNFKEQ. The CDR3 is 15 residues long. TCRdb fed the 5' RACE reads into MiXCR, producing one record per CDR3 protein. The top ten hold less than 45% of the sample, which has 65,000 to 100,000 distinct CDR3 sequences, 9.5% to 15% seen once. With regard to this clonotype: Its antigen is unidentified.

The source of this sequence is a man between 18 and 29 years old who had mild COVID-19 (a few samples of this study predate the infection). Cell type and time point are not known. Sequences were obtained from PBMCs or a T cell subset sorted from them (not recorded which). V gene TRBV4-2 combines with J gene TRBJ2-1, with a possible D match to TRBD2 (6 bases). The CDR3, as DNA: TGTGCCAGCAGCCAAGTACTAGCCGCCTACAATGAGCAGTTCTTC. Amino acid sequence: CASSQVLAAYNEQFF.